This TCR beta chain stems from a study of patients and donors after allogeneic stem cell transplantation. Ten or more counts support this clonotype. The CDR3 is made up of 13 amino acids. Trimming stripped 4 bases from V and 4 bases from J, with 11 bases between. TCRdb reanalysed the RT-PCR reads using MiXCR and keeps one entry per CDR3 protein. Of 800,000 to 1,000,000 distinct CDR3 sequences in the sample, 18% were seen once. The receptor's source is a human donor who was either an allogeneic HSCT recipient or a stem cell or donor lymphocyte infusion donor (not recorded which). It is not recorded whose cells these are; they may come from a transplant donor. The material sequenced was blood, either unsorted or a sorted T cell fraction (not recorded which). The chain links TRBV12-3 or TRBV12-4 to TRBJ2-7, with a weak D call TRBD2 (6 bases). The CDR3 region is CASSSRDFYEQYF. The CDR3 coding sequence is TGTGCCAGCAGTTCCCGGGACTTTTACGAGCAGTACTTC.